Below, 10 T cell receptor beta chains from the same sample are listed, as sequenced in a study of T cells in Graves' hyperthyroidism and ophthalmopathy. From RNA transcripts, TCR beta CDR3 regions were amplified. The HTBI primer set drove a first-round RT-PCR of the TCR CDR3. TCRdb re-called the multiplex PCR reads through MiXCR, storing one row per CDR3 protein. The top ten clones hold roughly a sixth of a sample with roughly 720,000 distinct CDR3 sequences, around a sixth of them seen once. Source material: blood. Receptor source: a man between 45 and 60 years old with Graves' hyperthyroidism.

The rearrangement links TRBV7-9 to TRBJ1-1; TRBD1 agrees at 7 bases. V shed 5 bases and J 7 bases; nucleotides not matched to a gene: 4. Germline-derived CDR1 and CDR2 are SEHNR and FQNEAQ (reference sequence). The CDR3 covers 12 residues. DNA of the CDR3: TGTGCCAGCAGCCAGACAGGGATTGAAGCTTTCTTT. This codes for CASSQTGIEAFF.

The chain joins TRBV10-3 to TRBJ2-3, with D perhaps TRBD1 or TRBD2 (5 bases each). The CDR3 loop spans 13 amino acids. V lost 3 bases, J lost 9 bases, and 13 bases lay in between. Per the germline V gene, CDR1 is ENHRY and CDR2 is SYGVKD. The DNA for the CDR3 is TGTGCCATCAGTGACGGGGCTACAGGCACGCAGTATTTT. The encoded protein is CAISDGATGTQYF.

This clonotype came up many times. The gene calls are TRBV7-9 and TRBJ1-2, with D unclear. The V gene's germline CDR1 is SEHNR and CDR2 FQNEAQ (reference sequence). The CDR3 loop spans 12 amino acids. The V and J ends lost 5 bases and 4 bases respectively, with 8 bases between them. The CDR3 protein is CASSPNPYGYTF. Written as DNA, the CDR3 is TGTGCCAGCAGCCCCAACCCCTATGGCTACACCTTC.

This clonotype was seen only a few times. This chain connects TRBV18 to TRBJ1-4, with D unresolved. This CDR3 is built from 12 residues. Looked up from germline, CDR1 is KGHSH and CDR2 is LQKENI. V shed 4 bases and J shed 8 bases, with 8 bases lying between them. The CDR3 loop is CASSRPAEKLFF. For the CDR3, the DNA is TGTGCCAGCTCACGACCGGCCGAAAAACTGTTTTTT. Filled out from reference TRBV18 and TRBJ1-4, the complete variable domain reads NAGVMQNPRHLVRRRGQEARLRCSPMKGHSHVYWYRQLPEEGLKFMVYLQKENIIDESGMPKERFSAEFPKEGPSILRIQQVVRGDSAAYFCASSRPAEKLFFGSGTQLSVL.

This clonotype was counted ten times or more. V usage is TRBV9 and J usage is TRBJ2-1, with D possibly TRBD2 on 6 matching bases. Trimming stripped 0 bases from V and 4 bases from J, with 11 bases between. Per germline, CDR1 SGDLS and CDR2 YYNGEE. The CDR3 extends over 15 amino acids. The CDR3 DNA is TGTGCCAGCAGCGTAGGTATCGGGAGTTACAATGAGCAGTTCTTC. Protein: CASSVGIGSYNEQFF.

This rearrangement joins TRBV7-2 to TRBJ2-4; the D gene could be TRBD1 or TRBD2 (5 bases each). V was pared by 5 bases and J by 0 bases, with 8 bases between. Germline CDR1 reads SGHTA; CDR2 reads FQGNSA. The CDR3 extends over 14 amino acids. The CDR3 DNA reads as TGTGCCAGCAGCCCGAGGGGAGCCAAAAACATTCAGTACTTC. Translation gives CASSPRGAKNIQYF.

In DNA form, the CDR3 reads TGCGCCAGCAGCCAAGGAGCAATGGAGGACACTGAAGCTTTCTTT. Translation gives CASSQGAMEDTEAFF. This chain connects TRBV4-1 to TRBJ1-1; no definite D call. CDR1 is MGHRA, CDR2 YSYEKL, per germline. V was trimmed by 1 base and J by 3 bases, leaving 12 bases between them. There are 15 residues in the CDR3.

This clonotype was seen many times. The rearrangement joins TRBV15 to TRBJ2-1; 8 bases map to TRBD2. J was trimmed by 8 bases and V by 1 base; bases with no gene match: 4. The length of the CDR3 is 14 residues. Looked up from germline, CDR1 is LNHNV and CDR2 is YYDKDF (reference sequence). CDR3 nucleotide sequence: TGTGCCACCAGCAGAGCTGAAGCGGGAGATGAGCAGTTCTTC. Residues: CATSRAEAGDEQFF.

In its sample, this clonotype was seen a few times. A clone one base away is much larger, so this may be a read error. The chain is built from TRBV28 and TRBJ2-2; the D gene is possibly TRBD1 (5 bases). CDR3 length: 15 residues. Looked up from germline, CDR1 is MDHEN and CDR2 is SYDVKM. With 10 bases removed from V and 4 bases from J, the gap between germline ends came to 19 bases. The CDR3 DNA sequence: TGTGCCACTATGTGGGGCCAAACGCTCACCGGGGAGCTGTTTTTT. Its translation: CATMWGQTLTGELFF.

This clonotype came up a few times. V and J are TRBV12-3 or TRBV12-4 and TRBJ2-7; D tentatively reads TRBD1 or TRBD2 (6 bases each). V lost 6 bases, J lost 0 bases, and 18 bases lay in between. The CDR3 runs to 16 residues. The CDR3 here is CASSRWGAPSSYEQYF. DNA of the CDR3: TGTGCCAGCAGCCGGTGGGGGGCCCCTAGCTCCTACGAGCAGTACTTC.